These 7 T cell receptor beta chains originate from one sample sequenced in a study of blood T cell repertoires in COVID-19. Clones were read by immunoSEQ multiplex PCR, and TCRdb kept only the in-frame ones, dropping some. The table lists 200,000 to 250,000 clones, about 94% of them singletons. The sequenced sample was peripheral blood. The source is a man between 60 and 70 years old with COVID-19, enrolled during active disease.

The chain combines TRBV7-2 with TRBJ1-6, with 9 bases matching TRBD1. This CDR3 comprises 17 residues. Unmatched junction bases numbered 11, after V lost 1 base and J lost 10 bases. Germline V lookup: CDR1 SGHTA, CDR2 FQGNSA. The CDR3 DNA reads TGTGCCAGCAGCTTAGGGTTTAGCGGGACAGGGACCTCACCCCTCCACTTT. Translation gives CASSLGFSGTGTSPLHF.

V and J are TRBV29-1 and TRBJ2-7, with TRBD2 identical over 13 bases. Germline CDR1 reads SQVTM; CDR2 reads ANQGSEA. The CDR3 spans 13 residues. V was pared by 5 bases and J by 5 bases, with 3 bases of the junction left unmatched. CDR3 in DNA: TGCAGCGTTCGGACTAGCGGGAGCCACGAGCAGTACTTC. Amino acids: CSVRTSGSHEQYF.

The J gene is TRBJ1-2, the V gene TRBV5-6, with 9 bases lining up with TRBD1. The CDR3 is 14 residues long. Germline V lookup: CDR1 SGHDT, CDR2 YYEEEE. J was trimmed by 4 bases and V by 5 bases; bases with no gene match: 6. The CDR3 DNA reads as TGTGCCAGCAGGCTCACAGGGGGCGCCTATGGCTACACCTTC. Its translation is CASRLTGGAYGYTF.

In its sample, this clone was seen once. The chain has TRBV7-2 and TRBJ2-7; the D gene is possibly TRBD2 (5 bases). Trimming cost V 5 bases and J 7 bases, with 18 bases left between them. The CDR3 totals 14 residues. Germline CDR1 and CDR2: SGHTA and FQGNSA. CDR3 in amino acids: CASSPGSIPGEQYF. In nucleotides, the CDR3 is TGTGCCAGCAGCCCGGGGAGCATTCCGGGGGAGCAGTACTTC.

V is TRBV4-2 and J is TRBJ2-3, with TRBD1 matching over 8 bases. CDR1 LGHNA and CDR2 YNFKEQ come from the germline V gene. V was clipped by 0 bases and J by 1 base; unmatched bases: 6. The CDR3 has 17 residues. CDR3 DNA sequence: TGTGCCAGCAGCCAAGATAGAGGACAGGGCGGCACAGATACGCAGTATTTT. Translating it yields CASSQDRGQGGTDTQYF.

The V and J genes are TRBV28 and TRBJ2-1; TRBD2 matches 9 bases. The CDR3 is 16 amino acids. Unmatched junction bases numbered 11, after V lost 4 bases and J lost 7 bases. CDR1 MDHEN and CDR2 SYDVKM come from the germline V gene. The chain's CDR3 is CASSSPGTSLSNEQFF. The CDR3 bases are TGTGCCAGCAGTTCTCCGGGGACTAGCCTTTCGAATGAGCAGTTCTTC.

The rearrangement joins TRBV19 to TRBJ1-2; the D gene is possibly TRBD1 (6 bases). The CDR3 runs to 16 residues. V lost 6 bases and J 5 bases, leaving 22 bases between the germline ends. Germline-derived CDR1 and CDR2 are LNHDA and SQIVND (reference sequence). The CDR3 loop is CASSPGDKGLRYGYTF. For the CDR3, the DNA is TGTGCCAGTAGCCCCGGGGACAAGGGGCTAAGATATGGCTACACCTTC.